This T cell receptor beta chain was captured in a study of post-analysis software for immune sequencing data. This clonotype has just a few counts. What it binds is unknown. Unique molecular identifiers were built into the TCR beta cDNA libraries. From about 0.98 to 11 million T cells, roughly 540,000 cDNA molecules were obtained. TCRdb re-derived calls from the PCR reads in MiXCR, one entry per CDR3 protein. This sample has hundreds of thousands of distinct CDR3 sequences, with nearly 45% found just once. The CDR3 has 15 amino acids. V lost 5 bases to trimming and J lost 5 bases; unmatched junction nucleotides: 6. The germline V gene has CDR1 SGHRS and CDR2 YFSETQ. Study-level points and caveats: Controls significantly exceeded multiple sclerosis patients in normalized Chao1 diversity. Controls showed lower frequencies than patients for 4 or 5 TRBV segments, and TRBV5-6, TRBV5-1 and TRBV20-1 were among these.

The genes are TRBV5-1 and TRBJ2-1, with TRBD2 matching 11 bases. The TCR comes from a girl between 10 and 17 years old with multiple sclerosis. The sample comprised blood. The CDR3 DNA reads as TGCGCCAGCAGGCGAGGACTAGCGGGTAACAATGAGCAGTTCTTC. This encodes CASRRGLAGNNEQFF.